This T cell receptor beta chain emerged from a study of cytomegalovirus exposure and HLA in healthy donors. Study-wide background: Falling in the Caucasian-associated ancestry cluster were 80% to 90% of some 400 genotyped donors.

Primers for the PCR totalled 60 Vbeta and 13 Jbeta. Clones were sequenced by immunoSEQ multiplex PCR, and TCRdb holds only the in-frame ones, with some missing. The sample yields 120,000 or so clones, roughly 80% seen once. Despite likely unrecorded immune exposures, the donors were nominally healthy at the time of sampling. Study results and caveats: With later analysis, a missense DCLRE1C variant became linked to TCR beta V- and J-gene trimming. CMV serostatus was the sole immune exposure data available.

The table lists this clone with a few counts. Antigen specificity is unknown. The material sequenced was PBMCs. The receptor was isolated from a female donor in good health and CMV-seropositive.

In nucleotides, the CDR3 is TGTGCCAGCTTACCGGGACAGGGGTTCTATGGCTACACCTTC. It codes for CASLPGQGFYGYTF. The chain carries TRBV5-6 and TRBJ1-2, with TRBD1 matching over 10 bases. CDR3 length equals 14 residues. Germline V gives CDR1 SGHDT, CDR2 YYEEEE. The J segment lost 4 bases and the V segment lost 7 bases, leaving 7 bases of the junction unmatched.